The next 4 T cell receptor beta chains were all read from a single sample in a study of blood T cell repertoires in COVID-19. The assay was immunoSEQ multiplex PCR, and TCRdb's table has in-frame clones only and misses some. The data show 150,000 to 200,000 clones, with around 89% seen just once and approximately 4% held by the top ten. Sequenced sample: peripheral blood. These receptors originate from a human donor in a cohort sampled during active COVID-19.

The chain links TRBV28 to TRBJ1-2; no firm D call. CDR1 and CDR2 (germline): MDHEN, SYDVKM. V was cut by 7 bases and J by 8 bases, with 20 bases left in between. The CDR3 has 14 amino acids. This chain's CDR3 is CASISSPRGRGYTF. CDR3 DNA: TGTGCCAGCATCTCCAGCCCACGGGGTCGAGGCTACACCTTC.

The rearrangement joins TRBV11-2 to TRBJ2-7; 9 positions match TRBD1. The CDR3 covers 14 residues. CDR1 is SGHAT and CDR2 is FQNNGV in the germline V gene. With V trimmed by 7 bases and J by 3 bases, 7 bases remained unmatched. The CDR3: CASTQGQGDYEQYF. CDR3 DNA sequence: TGTGCCAGCACCCAGGGACAGGGAGACTACGAGCAGTACTTC.

This chain joins TRBV7-9 and TRBJ2-6; no clear D gene. Per the germline V gene, CDR1 is SEHNR and CDR2 is FQNEAQ (reference sequence). This CDR3 comprises 14 residues. Deletions cut 5 bases from V and 3 bases from J, with 8 bases between. CDR3 sequence: CASSPTGGANVLTF. The CDR3 DNA reads TGTGCCAGCAGCCCCACTGGTGGGGCCAACGTCCTGACTTTC.

This sequence joins TRBV7-9 and TRBJ2-7; 8 bases agree with TRBD2. J was trimmed by 0 bases and V by 7 bases; bases with no gene match: 5. The CDR3 has 14 amino acids. The V gene's germline CDR1 is SEHNR and CDR2 FQNEAQ (reference sequence). CDR3 nucleotides: TGTGCCAGCAAGACTAGCGAATCCTCCTACGAGCAGTACTTC. It is translated as CASKTSESSYEQYF.